This TCR beta chain was documented in a study of blood T cell repertoires in COVID-19. V gave up 2 bases and J gave up 4 bases; unmatched junction bases: 9. The CDR3 consists of 16 residues. Germline loops: CDR1 SGHTS, CDR2 YDEGEE. TCRdb's copy holds only in-frame clones and misses some; the assay was immunoSEQ multiplex PCR. The data contain 250,000 to 350,000 clones, 75% to 90% of them singletons. This sequence was found in a young woman who had recovered from COVID-19. Sequenced input: PBMCs or T cells enriched from blood (not recorded which). The chain couples TRBV5-8 to TRBJ2-1, with TRBD1 identical over 7 bases. CDR3 DNA: TGTGCCAGCAGCTTCGTAACAGGGGAAATTTACAATGAGCAGTTCTTC. This translates into CASSFVTGEIYNEQFF.